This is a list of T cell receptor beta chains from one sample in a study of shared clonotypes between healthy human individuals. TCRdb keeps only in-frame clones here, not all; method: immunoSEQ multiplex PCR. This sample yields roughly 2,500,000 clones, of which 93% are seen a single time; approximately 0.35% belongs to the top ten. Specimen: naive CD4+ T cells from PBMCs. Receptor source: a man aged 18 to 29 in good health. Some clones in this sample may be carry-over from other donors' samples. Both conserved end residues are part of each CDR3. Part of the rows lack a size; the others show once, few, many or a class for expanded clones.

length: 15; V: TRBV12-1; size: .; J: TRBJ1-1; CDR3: CASIPRMTAKVKAFF
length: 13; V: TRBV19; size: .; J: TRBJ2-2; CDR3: CASRASGRGELFF
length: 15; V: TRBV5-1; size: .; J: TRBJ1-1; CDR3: CASTPDKGWGTEAFF
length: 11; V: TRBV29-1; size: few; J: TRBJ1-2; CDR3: CSVEDGGAPAF
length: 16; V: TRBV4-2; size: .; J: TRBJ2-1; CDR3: CASSQDRGTKTTEQFF
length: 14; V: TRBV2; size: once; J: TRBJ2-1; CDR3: CASSERLAMNEQFF
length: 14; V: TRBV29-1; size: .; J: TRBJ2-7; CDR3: CSVDRGGQGYEQYF
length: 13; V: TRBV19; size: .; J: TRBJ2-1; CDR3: CASSTKLYNEQFF
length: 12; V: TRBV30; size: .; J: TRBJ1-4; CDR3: CAWQGENEKLFF
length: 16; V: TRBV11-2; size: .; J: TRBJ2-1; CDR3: CASSPESTGGLREQFF
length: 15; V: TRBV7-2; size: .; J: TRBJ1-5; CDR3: CASSLEAGGGQPQHF
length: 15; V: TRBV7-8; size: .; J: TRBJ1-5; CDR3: CASSPARLSNQPQHF
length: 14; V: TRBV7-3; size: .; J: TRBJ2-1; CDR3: CASSLKAGRGEQFF
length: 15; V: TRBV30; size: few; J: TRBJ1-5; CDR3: CAWSELGGSNQPQHF
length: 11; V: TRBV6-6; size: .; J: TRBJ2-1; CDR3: CASTQGANRFF
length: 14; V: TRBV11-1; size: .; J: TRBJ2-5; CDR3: CASSQRQGLETQYF
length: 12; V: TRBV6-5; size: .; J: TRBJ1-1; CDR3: CASSPRSTEAFF
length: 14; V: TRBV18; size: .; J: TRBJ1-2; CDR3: CASSPRAEARGYTF
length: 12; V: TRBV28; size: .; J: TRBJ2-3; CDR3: CASSLYLGTQYF
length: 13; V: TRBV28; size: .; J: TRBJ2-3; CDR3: CASKEQAVDTQYF
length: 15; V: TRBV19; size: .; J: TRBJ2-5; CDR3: CASSPLGTGEETQYF
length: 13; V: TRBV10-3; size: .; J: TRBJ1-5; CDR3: CASQDRVNQPQHF
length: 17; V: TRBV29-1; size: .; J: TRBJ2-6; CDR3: CSVAGHRGDAGANVLTF
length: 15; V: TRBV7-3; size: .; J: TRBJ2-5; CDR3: CASSLTTGRWETQYF
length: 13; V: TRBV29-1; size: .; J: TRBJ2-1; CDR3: CSVARLAYNEQFF
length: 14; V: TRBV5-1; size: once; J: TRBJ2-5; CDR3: CASSSKVDPQEWNF
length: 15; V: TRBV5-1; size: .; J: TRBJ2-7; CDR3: CASSSHVGGSYEQYF
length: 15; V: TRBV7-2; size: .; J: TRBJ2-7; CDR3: CASSSQPATGYEQYF